The entry below describes one T cell receptor beta chain. No cognate antigen has been identified for it. No much larger clonotype is one base removed from it; base qualities were not supplied. The CDR3 contains 16 residues, cysteine and phenylalanine counted. Solely the CDR3 DNA is kept, with 48 bases framed from the first base. Trimming accounts for 0 bases at V and 5 bases at J, while the number of junction bases matched to no gene is 8. CDR1 is given as SGHRS and CDR2 as YFSETQ, both from the germline V gene. The data were taken from a study of shared T cell receptors in the human thymus (dated by TCRdb to the early 2020s). Background on the whole study: The study examined how the human thymus generates shared, self-reactive T-cell receptor alpha chains.

The library came from the immunoSEQ multiplex PCR assay. The immuneACCESS repertoire file appears here via TCRdb, limited to in-frame rearrangements. These files lack a portion of the clones; in checked studies, under half of the deficit traces to unresolved V genes, and the cause of the others is not known. The sample contains a few hundred thousand clones, over 90% of them found a single time. The ten largest clones add up to around 0.019% of the sample. The chain couples TRBV5-1 to TRBJ2-1; 7 junctional bases match TRBD2. The specimen was thymocytes. The source of this sequence is a human donor. The CDR3 amino acid sequence is: CASSLAVTSPDNEQFF. The sequence in DNA is TGCGCCAGCAGCTTGGCCGTGACTAGCCCGGACAATGAGCAGTTCTTC.